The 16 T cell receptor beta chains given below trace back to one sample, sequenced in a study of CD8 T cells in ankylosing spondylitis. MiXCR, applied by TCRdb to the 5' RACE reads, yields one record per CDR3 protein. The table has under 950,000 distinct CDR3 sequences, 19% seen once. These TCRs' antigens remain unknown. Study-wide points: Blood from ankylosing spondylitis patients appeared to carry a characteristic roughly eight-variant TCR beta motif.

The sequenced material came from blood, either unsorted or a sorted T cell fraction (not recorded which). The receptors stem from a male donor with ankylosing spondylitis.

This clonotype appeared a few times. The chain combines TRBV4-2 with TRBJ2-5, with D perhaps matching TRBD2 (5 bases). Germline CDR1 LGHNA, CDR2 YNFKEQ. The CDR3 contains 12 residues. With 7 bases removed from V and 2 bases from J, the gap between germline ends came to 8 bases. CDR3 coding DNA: TGTGCCAGCAAAGCGGATCAAGAGACCCAGTACTTC. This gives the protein CASKADQETQYF.

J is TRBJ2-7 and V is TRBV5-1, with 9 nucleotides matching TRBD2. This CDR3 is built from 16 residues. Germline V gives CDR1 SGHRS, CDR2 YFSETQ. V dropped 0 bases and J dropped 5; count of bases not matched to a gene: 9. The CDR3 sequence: CASSLVGSGSKNEQYF. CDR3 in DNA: TGCGCCAGCAGCTTGGTCGGTAGCGGGAGTAAGAACGAGCAGTACTTC. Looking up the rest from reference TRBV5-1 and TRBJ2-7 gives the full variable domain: KAGVTQTPRYLIKTRGQQVTLSCSPISGHRSVSWYQQTPGQGLQFLFEYFSETQRNKGNFPGRFSGRQFSNSRSEMNVSTLELGDSALYLCASSLVGSGSKNEQYFGPGTRLTVT.

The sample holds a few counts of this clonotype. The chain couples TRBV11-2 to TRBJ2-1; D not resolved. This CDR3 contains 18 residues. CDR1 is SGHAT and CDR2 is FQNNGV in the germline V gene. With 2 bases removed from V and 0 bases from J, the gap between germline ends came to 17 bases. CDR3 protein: CASSLTTPLFSSYNEQFF. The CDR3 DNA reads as TGTGCCAGCAGCTTAACTACCCCACTTTTTAGCTCCTACAATGAGCAGTTCTTC.

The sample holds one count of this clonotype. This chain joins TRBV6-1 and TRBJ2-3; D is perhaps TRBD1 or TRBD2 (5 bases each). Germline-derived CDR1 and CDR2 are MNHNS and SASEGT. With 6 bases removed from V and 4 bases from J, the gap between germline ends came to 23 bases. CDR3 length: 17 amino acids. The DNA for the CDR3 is TGTGCCAGCAGCCCAACTTCCGCCGGGACCCGGCCAGATACGCAGTATTTT. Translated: CASSPTSAGTRPDTQYF.

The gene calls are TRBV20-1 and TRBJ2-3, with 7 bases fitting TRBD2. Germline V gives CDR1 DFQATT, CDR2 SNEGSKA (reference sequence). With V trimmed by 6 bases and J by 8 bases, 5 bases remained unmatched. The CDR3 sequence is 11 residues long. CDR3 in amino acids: CSADWTSTQYF. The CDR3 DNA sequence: TGCAGTGCCGACTGGACTAGTACGCAGTATTTT.

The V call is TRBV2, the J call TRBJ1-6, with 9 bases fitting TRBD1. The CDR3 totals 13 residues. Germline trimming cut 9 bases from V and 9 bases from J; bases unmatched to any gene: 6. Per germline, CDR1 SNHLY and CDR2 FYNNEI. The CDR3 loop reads CARRGTGSSPLHF. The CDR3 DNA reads TGTGCCAGACGTGGGACAGGGTCTTCACCCCTCCACTTT.

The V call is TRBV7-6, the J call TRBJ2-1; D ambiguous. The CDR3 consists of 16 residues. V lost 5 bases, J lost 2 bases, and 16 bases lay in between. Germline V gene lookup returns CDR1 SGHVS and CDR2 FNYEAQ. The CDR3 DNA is TGTGCCAGCAGCCCATCCAGTCGGGCGACCTACAATGAGCAGTTCTTC. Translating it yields CASSPSSRATYNEQFF. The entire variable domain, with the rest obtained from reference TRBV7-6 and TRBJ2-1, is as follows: GAGVSQSPRYKVTKRGQDVALRCDPISGHVSLYWYRQALGQGPEFLTYFNYEAQQDKSGLPNDRFSAERPEGSISTLTIQRTEQRDSAMYRCASSPSSRATYNEQFFGPGTRLTVL.

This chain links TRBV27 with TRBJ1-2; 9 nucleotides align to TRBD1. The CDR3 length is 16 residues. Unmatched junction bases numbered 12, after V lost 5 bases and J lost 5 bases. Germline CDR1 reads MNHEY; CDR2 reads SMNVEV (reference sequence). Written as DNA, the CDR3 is TGTGCCAGCAGTGCCTATGGACAGGGGATAAGTTATGGCTACACCTTC. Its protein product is CASSAYGQGISYGYTF.

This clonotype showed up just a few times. Here the CDR3 DNA reads TGTGCCAGCAGCCAAAATTGGGGCAGGCAGTACTTC. Its protein product is CASSQNWGRQYF. This chain joins TRBV3-1 and TRBJ2-7; D may be TRBD1 (5 bases). The germline gives CDR1 LGHDT, CDR2 YNNKEL (reference sequence). CDR3 length: 12 amino acids. V was pared by 2 bases and J by 9 bases, with 11 bases between.

CDR3 amino acids: CASRGTGTTRTDTQYF. DNA for the CDR3: TGTGCCAGCAGGGGGACAGGGACGACCCGCACAGATACGCAGTATTTT. The chain has TRBV2 and TRBJ2-3, with 9 bases that match TRBD1. The V and J ends lost 6 bases and 1 base, in that order; junction bases with no gene match: 8. Per the germline V gene, CDR1 is SNHLY and CDR2 is FYNNEI. This CDR3 has 16 residues.

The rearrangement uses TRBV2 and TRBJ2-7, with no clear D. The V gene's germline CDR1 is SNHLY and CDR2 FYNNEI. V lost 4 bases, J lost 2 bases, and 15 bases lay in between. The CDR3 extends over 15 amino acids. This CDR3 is CASSGWSAFPYEQYF. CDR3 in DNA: TGTGCCAGCAGTGGATGGAGTGCGTTCCCCTACGAGCAGTACTTC. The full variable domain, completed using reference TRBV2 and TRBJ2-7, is EPEVTQTPSHQVTQMGQEVILRCVPISNHLYFYWYRQILGQKVEFLVSFYNNEISEKSEIFDDQFSVERPDGSNFTLKIRSTKLEDSAMYFCASSGWSAFPYEQYFGPGTRLTVT.

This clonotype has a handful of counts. The CDR3 spells CSAPPVNTEAFF. The CDR3 DNA reads as TGCAGTGCCCCCCCGGTAAACACTGAAGCTTTCTTT. This chain connects TRBV20-1 to TRBJ1-1; D gene uncertain. The CDR3 spans 12 residues. Germline CDR1 is DFQATT and CDR2 is SNEGSKA (reference sequence). V lost 6 bases, J lost 2 bases, and 10 bases lay in between.

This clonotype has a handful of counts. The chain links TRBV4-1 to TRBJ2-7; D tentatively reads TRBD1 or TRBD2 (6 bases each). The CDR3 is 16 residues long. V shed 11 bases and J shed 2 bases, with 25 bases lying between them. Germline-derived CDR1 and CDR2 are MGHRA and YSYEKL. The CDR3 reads CAPLWPSAEGAYEQYF. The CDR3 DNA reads TGCGCCCCTCTTTGGCCATCAGCGGAGGGGGCCTACGAGCAGTACTTC.

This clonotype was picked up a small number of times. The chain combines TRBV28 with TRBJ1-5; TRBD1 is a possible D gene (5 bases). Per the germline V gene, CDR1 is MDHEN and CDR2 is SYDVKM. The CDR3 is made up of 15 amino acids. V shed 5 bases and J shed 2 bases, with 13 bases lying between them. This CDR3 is CASSTAAGGNQPQHF. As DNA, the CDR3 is TGTGCCAGCAGTACCGCCGCGGGGGGCAATCAGCCCCAGCATTTT. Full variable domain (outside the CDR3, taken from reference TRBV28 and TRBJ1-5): DVKVTQSSRYLVKRTGEKVFLECVQDMDHENMFWYRQDPGLGLRLIYFSYDVKMKEKGDIPEGYSVSREKKERFSLILESASTNQTSMYLCASSTAAGGNQPQHFGDGTRLSIL.

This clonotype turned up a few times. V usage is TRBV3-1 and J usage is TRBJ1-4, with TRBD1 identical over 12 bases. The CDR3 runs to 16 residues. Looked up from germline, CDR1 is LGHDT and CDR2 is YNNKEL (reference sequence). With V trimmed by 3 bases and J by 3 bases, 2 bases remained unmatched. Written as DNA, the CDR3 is TGTGCCAGCAGCCAGGGGACAGGGGGCTCTAATGAAAAACTGTTTTTT. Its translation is CASSQGTGGSNEKLFF.

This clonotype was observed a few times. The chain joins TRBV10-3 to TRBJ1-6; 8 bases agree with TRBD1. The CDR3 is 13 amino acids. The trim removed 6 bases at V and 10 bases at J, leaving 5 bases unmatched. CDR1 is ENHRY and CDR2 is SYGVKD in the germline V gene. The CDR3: CAIRDREGSPLHF. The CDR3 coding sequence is TGTGCCATCAGGGACAGGGAAGGATCACCCCTCCACTTT.